The clone carrying this T cell receptor beta chain showed up just a few times. These data originate in a study of T-cell reconstitution after alpha-beta-depleted transplantation in children. Germline CDR1 reads SEHNR; CDR2 reads FQNEAQ (reference sequence). This CDR3 contains 12 residues. V lost 8 bases to trimming and J lost 1 base, with 8 bases between them. Preparation of the TCRbeta library used unique molecular identifiers. TCRdb redid the calling of the PCR reads with MiXCR, one entry per CDR3 protein. The sample has 350,000 to 450,000 distinct CDR3 sequences; around 21% are singletons. The chain employs TRBV7-9 and TRBJ1-1; D unresolved. Sequencing was performed on PBMCs from the stem cell graft donor, taken from the stem cell graft. The sequence was obtained from a human donor who donated a stem cell graft to a child with acute myeloid leukemia. CDR3 loop: CASVSGNTEAFF. CDR3 DNA sequence: TGTGCCAGCGTATCGGGGAACACTGAAGCTTTCTTT. Together with reference TRBV7-9 and TRBJ1-1, the CDR3 gives the full variable domain: DTGVSQNPRHKITKRGQNVTFRCDPISEHNRLYWYRQTLGQGPEFLTYFQNEAQLEKSRLLSDRFSAERPKGSFSTLEIQRTEQGDSAMYLCASVSGNTEAFFGQGTRLTVV.